This T cell receptor (beta chain) was documented in a study of spatial heterogeneity in lung cancer. Looking at the study overall: Alpha-chain sequences were consistently detected in smaller numbers than beta-chain sequences.

The table lists this clonotype with many counts. What it recognizes is unknown. The study's findings and limits: Ubiquitous expanded tumor TCRs surfaced in blood more at resection than they did at follow-up.

V lost 0 bases to trimming and J lost 2 bases, with 13 bases between them. The CDR3 covers 16 residues. Germline CDR1 and CDR2: MGHRA and YSYEKL. Time point: sample taken at primary tumor resection. A total of some 70 untreated early-stage non-small cell lung cancer patients served as donors. Whole RNA, isolated from tumor, nontumor lung or frozen PBMC, was sequenced without prior sorting. TCRdb re-called the 5' RACE reads through MiXCR, storing one row per CDR3 protein. Counted here are 40,000 to 50,000 distinct CDR3 sequences, 12% to 15% occurring once; the ten biggest clones make up 50% to 65%. The V gene is TRBV4-1, the J gene TRBJ2-5; D could derive from TRBD1 or TRBD2 (6 bases each). The material was PBMCs, obtained at surgery. The receptor comes from a male donor with early-stage non-small cell lung cancer. Here the CDR3 DNA reads TGCGCCAGCAGCCAAGAACCGGGGGCCCCACAAGAGACCCAGTACTTC. Amino acids: CASSQEPGAPQETQYF.